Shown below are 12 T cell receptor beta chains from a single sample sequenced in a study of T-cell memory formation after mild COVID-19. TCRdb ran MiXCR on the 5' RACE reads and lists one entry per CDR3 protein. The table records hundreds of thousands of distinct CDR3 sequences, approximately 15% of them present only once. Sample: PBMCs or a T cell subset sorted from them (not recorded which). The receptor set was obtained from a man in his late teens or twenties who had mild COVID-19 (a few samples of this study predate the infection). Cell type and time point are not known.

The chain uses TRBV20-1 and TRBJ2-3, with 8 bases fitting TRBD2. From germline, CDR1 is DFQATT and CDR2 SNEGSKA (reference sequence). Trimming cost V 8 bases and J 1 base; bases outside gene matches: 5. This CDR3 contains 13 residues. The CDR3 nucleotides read TGCAGTACCGGGACTAGTCGCACAGATACGCAGTATTTT. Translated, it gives CSTGTSRTDTQYF.

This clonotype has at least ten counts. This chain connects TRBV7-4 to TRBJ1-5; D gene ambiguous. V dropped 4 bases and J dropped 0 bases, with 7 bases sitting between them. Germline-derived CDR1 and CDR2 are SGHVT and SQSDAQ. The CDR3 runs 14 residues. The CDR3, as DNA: TGTGCCAGCAGCTCCCTCGATAGCAATCAGCCCCAGCATTTT. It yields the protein CASSSLDSNQPQHF.

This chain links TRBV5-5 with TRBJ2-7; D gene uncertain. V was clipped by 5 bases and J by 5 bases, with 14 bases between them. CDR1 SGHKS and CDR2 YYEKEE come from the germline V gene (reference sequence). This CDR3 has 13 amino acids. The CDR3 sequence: CASRPPFGDEQYF. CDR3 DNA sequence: TGTGCCAGCAGACCCCCATTTGGCGACGAGCAGTACTTC.

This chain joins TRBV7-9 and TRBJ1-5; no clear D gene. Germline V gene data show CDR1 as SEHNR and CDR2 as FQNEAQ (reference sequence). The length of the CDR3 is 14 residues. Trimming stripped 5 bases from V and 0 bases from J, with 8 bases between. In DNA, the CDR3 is TGTGCCAGCAGCATGACCGGTAGCAATCAGCCCCAGCATTTT. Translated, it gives CASSMTGSNQPQHF.

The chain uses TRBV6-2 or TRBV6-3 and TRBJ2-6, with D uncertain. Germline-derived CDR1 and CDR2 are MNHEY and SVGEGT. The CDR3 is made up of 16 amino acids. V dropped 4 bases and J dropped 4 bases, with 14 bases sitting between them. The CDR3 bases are TGTGCCAGCAGTTTGCAGCCCCCGACCGGGGCCAACGTCCTGACTTTC. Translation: CASSLQPPTGANVLTF.

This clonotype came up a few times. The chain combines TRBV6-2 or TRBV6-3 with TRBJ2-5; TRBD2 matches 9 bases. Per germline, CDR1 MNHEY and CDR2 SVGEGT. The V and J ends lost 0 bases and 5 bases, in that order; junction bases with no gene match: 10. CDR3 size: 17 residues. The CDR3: CASSYSVAGATRETQYF. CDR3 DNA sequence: TGTGCCAGCAGTTACTCGGTAGCGGGGGCCACGAGGGAGACCCAGTACTTC.

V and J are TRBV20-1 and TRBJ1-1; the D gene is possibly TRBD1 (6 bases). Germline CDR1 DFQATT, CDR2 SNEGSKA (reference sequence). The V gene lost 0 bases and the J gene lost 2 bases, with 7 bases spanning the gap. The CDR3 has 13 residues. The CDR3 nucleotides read TGCAGTGCTAGAGAGGGGGGCAACACTGAAGCTTTCTTT. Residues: CSAREGGNTEAFF.

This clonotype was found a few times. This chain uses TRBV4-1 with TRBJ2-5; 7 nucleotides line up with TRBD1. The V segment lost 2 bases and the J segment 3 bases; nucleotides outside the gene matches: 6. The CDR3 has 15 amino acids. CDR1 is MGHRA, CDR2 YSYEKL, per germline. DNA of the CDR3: TGCGCCAGCAGCCAACAGTCCAGGGGGAAAGAGACCCAGTACTTC. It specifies CASSQQSRGKETQYF.

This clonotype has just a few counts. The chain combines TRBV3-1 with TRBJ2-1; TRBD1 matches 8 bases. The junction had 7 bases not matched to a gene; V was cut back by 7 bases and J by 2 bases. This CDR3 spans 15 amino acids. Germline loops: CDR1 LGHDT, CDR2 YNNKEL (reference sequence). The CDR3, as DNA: TGTGCCAGCACCAGAGGACAGGGACCCTACAATGAGCAGTTCTTC. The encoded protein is CASTRGQGPYNEQFF.

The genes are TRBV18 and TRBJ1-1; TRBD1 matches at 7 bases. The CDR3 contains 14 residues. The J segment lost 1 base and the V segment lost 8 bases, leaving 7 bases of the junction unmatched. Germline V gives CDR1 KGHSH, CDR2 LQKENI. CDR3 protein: CASKTGVENTEAFF. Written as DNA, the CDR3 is TGTGCCAGCAAAACAGGGGTGGAGAACACTGAAGCTTTCTTT.

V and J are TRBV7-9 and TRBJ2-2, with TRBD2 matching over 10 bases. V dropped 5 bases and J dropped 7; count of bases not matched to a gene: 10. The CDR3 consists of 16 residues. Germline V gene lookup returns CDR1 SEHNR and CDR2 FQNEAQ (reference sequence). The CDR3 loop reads CASSLRLAGRGGELFF. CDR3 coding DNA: TGTGCCAGCAGCCTCCGACTAGCGGGTCGGGGCGGGGAGCTGTTTTTT. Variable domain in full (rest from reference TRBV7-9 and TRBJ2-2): DTGVSQNPRHKITKRGQNVTFRCDPISEHNRLYWYRQTLGQGPEFLTYFQNEAQLEKSRLLSDRFSAERPKGSFSTLEIQRTEQGDSAMYLCASSLRLAGRGGELFFGEGSRLTVL.

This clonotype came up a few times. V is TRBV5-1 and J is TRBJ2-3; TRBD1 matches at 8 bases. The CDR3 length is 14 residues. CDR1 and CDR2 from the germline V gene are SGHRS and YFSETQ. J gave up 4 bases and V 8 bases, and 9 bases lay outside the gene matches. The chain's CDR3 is CARSDRGTPDTQYF. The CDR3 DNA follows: TGCGCCAGAAGCGACAGGGGTACCCCAGATACGCAGTATTTT.